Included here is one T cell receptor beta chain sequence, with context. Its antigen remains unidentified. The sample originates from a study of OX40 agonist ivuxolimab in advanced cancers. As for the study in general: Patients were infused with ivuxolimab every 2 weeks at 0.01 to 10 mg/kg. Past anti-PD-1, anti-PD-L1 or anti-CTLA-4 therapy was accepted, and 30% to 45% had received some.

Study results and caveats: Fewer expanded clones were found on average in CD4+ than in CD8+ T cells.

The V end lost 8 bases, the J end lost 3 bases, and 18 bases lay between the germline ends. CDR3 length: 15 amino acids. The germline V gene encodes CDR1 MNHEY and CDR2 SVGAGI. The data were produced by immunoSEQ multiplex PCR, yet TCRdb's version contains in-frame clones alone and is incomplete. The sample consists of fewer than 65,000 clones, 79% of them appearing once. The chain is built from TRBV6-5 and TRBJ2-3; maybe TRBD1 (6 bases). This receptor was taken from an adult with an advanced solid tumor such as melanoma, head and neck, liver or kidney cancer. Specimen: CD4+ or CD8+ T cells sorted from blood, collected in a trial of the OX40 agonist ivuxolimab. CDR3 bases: TGTGCCAGCTTTCCCGGGACAAGGGATACAGATACGCAGTATTTT. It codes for CASFPGTRDTDTQYF.